This T cell receptor (beta chain) was observed in a study of post-analysis software for immune sequencing data. Comments on this clonotype: As yet, its antigen is unknown.

V shed 7 bases and J 3 bases; nucleotides not matched to a gene: 6. The CDR3 has 14 amino acids. Regarding the study as a whole: In patients, about 5 TRBV segments were more frequent than in controls, with TRBV5-6, TRBV5-1 and TRBV20-1 among them.

Prepared libraries of TCR beta cDNA carried unique molecular identifiers. T cells, about 0.9 to 11 million of them, yielded 500,000 or so cDNA molecules. TCRdb re-called the PCR reads with MiXCR, one entry per CDR3 protein. The sample consists of hundreds of thousands of distinct CDR3 sequences, approximately 30% of them appearing once. Sequencing input: blood. The receptor was isolated from a girl aged 5 to 17 with multiple sclerosis. The rearrangement uses TRBV12-3 or TRBV12-4 and TRBJ2-7; 10 nucleotides line up with TRBD2. The CDR3 sequence: CASTPLAGVYEQYF. CDR3 nucleotides: TGTGCCAGCACCCCCCTAGCGGGAGTCTACGAGCAGTACTTC.